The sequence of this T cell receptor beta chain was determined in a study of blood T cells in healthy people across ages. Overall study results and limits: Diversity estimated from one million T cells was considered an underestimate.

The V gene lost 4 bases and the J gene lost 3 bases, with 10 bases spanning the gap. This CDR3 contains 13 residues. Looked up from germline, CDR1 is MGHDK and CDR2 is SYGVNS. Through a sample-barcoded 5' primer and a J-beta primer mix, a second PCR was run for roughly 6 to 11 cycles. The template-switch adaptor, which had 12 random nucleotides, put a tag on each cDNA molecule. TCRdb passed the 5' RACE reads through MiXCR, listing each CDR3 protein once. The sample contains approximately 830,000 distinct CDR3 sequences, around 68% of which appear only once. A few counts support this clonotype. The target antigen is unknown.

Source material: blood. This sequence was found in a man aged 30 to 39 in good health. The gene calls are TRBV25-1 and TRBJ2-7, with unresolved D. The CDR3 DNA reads TGTGCCAGCAGTGCCTGGAAGAGCTACGAGCAGTACTTC. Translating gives CASSAWKSYEQYF.